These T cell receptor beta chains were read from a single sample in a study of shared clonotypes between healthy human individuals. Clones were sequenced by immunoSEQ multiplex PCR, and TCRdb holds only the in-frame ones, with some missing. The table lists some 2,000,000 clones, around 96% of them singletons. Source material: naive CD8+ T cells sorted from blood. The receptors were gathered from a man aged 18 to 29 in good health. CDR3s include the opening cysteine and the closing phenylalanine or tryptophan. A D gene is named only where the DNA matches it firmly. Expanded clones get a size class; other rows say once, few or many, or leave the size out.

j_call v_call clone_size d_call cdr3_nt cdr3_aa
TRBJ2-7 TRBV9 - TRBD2 TGTGCCAGCAGCGTAGGACTAGCGGGTGGATACGAGCAGTACTTC CASSVGLAGGYEQYF
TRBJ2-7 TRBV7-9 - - TGTGCCAGCAGCTTAGCGGTCGGAGGTCGAGCCGCGCAGTACTTC CASSLAVGGRAAQYF
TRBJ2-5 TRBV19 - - TGTGCCAGTAGTATTTGGGGGTTCGAACAAGAGACCCAGTACTTC CASSIWGFEQETQYF
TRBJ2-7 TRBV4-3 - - TGCGCCAGCAGCCAAGGGCCCAGCCCCAGCTCCTACGAGCAGTACTTC CASSQGPSPSSYEQYF
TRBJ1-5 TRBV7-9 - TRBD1 TGTGCCAGCAGCGGGGGGGAGGACAGGCTTCAGCCCCAGCATTTT CASSGGEDRLQPQHF
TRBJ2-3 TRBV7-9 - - TGTGCCAGCAGCATGACAGATACGCAGTATTTT CASSMTDTQYF
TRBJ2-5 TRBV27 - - TGTGCCAGCAGTCCACGGTCGCAAGAGACCCAGTACTTC CASSPRSQETQYF
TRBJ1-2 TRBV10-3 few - TGTGCCATCAGTGAGTTACCGGGCTATGGCTACACCTTC CAISELPGYGYTF
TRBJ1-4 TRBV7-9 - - TGTGCCAGCAGCCCTAGAGGGGATGAAAAACTGTTTTTT CASSPRGDEKLFF
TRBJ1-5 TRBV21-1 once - TGTGCCAGCAGCAAAGTTACAGGGTCGGGGAGCAGTCAGCCCCAGCATTTT CASSKVTGSGSSQPQHF
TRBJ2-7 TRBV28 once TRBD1 TGTGCCAGCAGTTCCGACAGGGGGATGTTTAACGAGCAGTACTTC CASSSDRGMFNEQYF
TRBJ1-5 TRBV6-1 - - TGTGCCAGCAGTGAAGAGGGAGGTGATCAGCCCCAGCATTTT CASSEEGGDQPQHF
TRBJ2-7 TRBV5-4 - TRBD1 TGTGCCAGCAGCCTTGGCCAGGGGGCTTCGTACGAGCAGTACTTC CASSLGQGASYEQYF
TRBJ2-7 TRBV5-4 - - TGTGCCAGCAGGGGTAGTGAGGGGAACTCCTACGAGCAGTACTTC CASRGSEGNSYEQYF
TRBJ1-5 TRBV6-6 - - TGTGCCAGCAGGCCAGTGGTCCAGGACAATCAGCCCCAGCATTTT CASRPVVQDNQPQHF
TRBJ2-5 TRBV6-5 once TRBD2 TGTGCCAGCAGTACCCCTAGCGGGATCGATGAGACCCAGTACTTC CASSTPSGIDETQYF
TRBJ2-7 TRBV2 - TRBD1 TGTGCCAGCAGTGGGACAGGCAACTCCTACGAGCAGTACTTC CASSGTGNSYEQYF
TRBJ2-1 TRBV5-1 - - TGCGCCAGCAGCTTGGTGAGCGGTCTTGAGCAGTTCTTC CASSLVSGLEQFF
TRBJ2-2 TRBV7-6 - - TGTGCCAGCAGCACCAGGGACACCGGGGAGCTGTTTTTT CASSTRDTGELFF
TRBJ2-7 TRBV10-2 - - TGCGCCAGCAGCGATGACAGGGAGGAGGAGCAGTACTTC CASSDDREEEQYF
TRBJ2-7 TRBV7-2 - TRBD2 TGTGCCAGCAGCTTAGCGGCCCCGAAACTAGCGGGAATACCAGCATACGAGCAGTACTTC CASSLAAPKLAGIPAYEQYF
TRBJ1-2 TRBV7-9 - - TGTGCCAGCAGTCCGGCGGCGGGTCCGGATGGCTACACCTTC CASSPAAGPDGYTF
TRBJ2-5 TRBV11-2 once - TGTGCCAGCAGCTTAGTAGGGACACAAGAGACCCAGTACTTC CASSLVGTQETQYF
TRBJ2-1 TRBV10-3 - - TGTGCCATCAGTTGGGACGGGTACAATGAGCAGTTCTTC CAISWDGYNEQFF
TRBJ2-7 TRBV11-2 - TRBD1 TGTGCCAGCAGCCCCGGGACAGGACCCTACGAGCAGTACTTC CASSPGTGPYEQYF
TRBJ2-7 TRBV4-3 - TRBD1 TGCGCCAGCAGCCAAGAATGGGACAGGGGTTACGAGCAGTACTTC CASSQEWDRGYEQYF
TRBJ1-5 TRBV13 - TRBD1 TGTGCCAGCAGCTATACAGGGGACGGACAGCCCCAGCATTTT CASSYTGDGQPQHF
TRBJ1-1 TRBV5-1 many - TGCGCCAGCAGCGCTGACATGAACACTGAAGCTTTCTTT CASSADMNTEAFF
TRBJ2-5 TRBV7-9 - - TGTGCCAGCAGCTCGGACTATCAAGAGACCCAGTACTTC CASSSDYQETQYF
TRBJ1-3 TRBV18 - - TGTGCCAGCTCACCACCTGAGCGGTACTCTGGAAACACCATATATTTT CASSPPERYSGNTIYF
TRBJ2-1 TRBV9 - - TGTGCCAGCAGCGTAGGAAGCGGGCCCTACAATGAGCAGTTCTTC CASSVGSGPYNEQFF
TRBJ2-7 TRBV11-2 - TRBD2 TGTGCCAGCACCTCATCCCTACTAGCGGAGCCCTCCTACGAGCAGTACTTC CASTSSLLAEPSYEQYF
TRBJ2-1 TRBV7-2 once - TGTGCCAGCAAGAGGGAATTTAACAATGAGCAGTTCTTC CASKREFNNEQFF
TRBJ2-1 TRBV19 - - TGTGCCAGTAGTATTCCCTCCGGGCAGTTCTTC CASSIPSGQFF
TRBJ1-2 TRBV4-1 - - TGCGCCAGCAGCCACCCAGGCGGCGGCTACACCTTC CASSHPGGGYTF
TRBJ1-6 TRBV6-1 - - TGTGCCAGCAGTGAAGCGCTGAATTATAATTCACCCCTCCACTTT CASSEALNYNSPLHF
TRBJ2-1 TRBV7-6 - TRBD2 TGTGCCAGCAGCTTAGACGGGGGGAACGACAATGAGCAGTTCTTC CASSLDGGNDNEQFF
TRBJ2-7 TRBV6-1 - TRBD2 TGTGCCAGCAGCCAAACTAGCGGGAGCTCCTACGAGCAGTACTTC CASSQTSGSSYEQYF
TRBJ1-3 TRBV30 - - TGTGCCTGGAGTGTAGGGGTGTCCTTTGGAAACACCATATATTTT CAWSVGVSFGNTIYF
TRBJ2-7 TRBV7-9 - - TGTGCCAGCAGCTTAAGCGAAATCGGGACGCCTTTCTTC CASSLSEIGTPFF
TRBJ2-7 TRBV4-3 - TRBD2 TGCGCCAGCAGCCAGCGGGAGATCTCCTACGAGCAGTACTTC CASSQREISYEQYF
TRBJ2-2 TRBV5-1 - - TGCGCCAGCAGCGGATGGGCGAACACCGGGGAGCTGTTTTTT CASSGWANTGELFF
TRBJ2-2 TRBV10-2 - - TGCGCCAGCAGTGAATGGGAGTTCACCGGGGAGCTGTTTTTT CASSEWEFTGELFF
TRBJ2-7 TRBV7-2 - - TGTGCCAGCAGCCCGAATGCGGCGTCCTACGAGCAGTACTTC CASSPNAASYEQYF
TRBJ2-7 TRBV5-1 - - TGCGCCAGCAGCTTGGCCGAGTGGAGCTCCTACGAGCAGTACTTC CASSLAEWSSYEQYF
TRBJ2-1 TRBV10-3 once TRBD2 TGTGCCATCAGCCCAGCGGGAGCGATGCACAATGAGCAGTTCTTC CAISPAGAMHNEQFF
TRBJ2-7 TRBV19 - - TGTGCCAGTAGTATAGCAGACTCCTACGAGCAGTACTTC CASSIADSYEQYF
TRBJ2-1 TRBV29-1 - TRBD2 TGCAGCGTTGAAGATAGCGGGGCGCGGTGGTATGAGCAGTTCTTC CSVEDSGARWYEQFF
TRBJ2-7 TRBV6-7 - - TGTGCCAGCAGTTACTCTAAAACAGGGAGTTACGAGCAGTACTTC CASSYSKTGSYEQYF
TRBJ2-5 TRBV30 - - TGTGCCTGGAGTCCCGAAAACCAAGAGACCCAGTACTTC CAWSPENQETQYF
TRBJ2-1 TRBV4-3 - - TGCGCCAGCAGCCAAGACCAGCGCCAGTACAATGAGCAGTTCTTC CASSQDQRQYNEQFF
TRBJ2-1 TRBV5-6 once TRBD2 TGTGCCAGCAGCTTGGGACTAGCGGGGGGGCCGAGAAATGAGCAGTTCTTC CASSLGLAGGPRNEQFF
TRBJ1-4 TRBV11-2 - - TGTGCCAGCAGCTCCCTCGGGGGGGAAAATGAAAAACTGTTTTTT CASSSLGGENEKLFF
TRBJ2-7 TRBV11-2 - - TGTGCCAGCAGCTTAGATCCCAGCGGGACAGGCTACGAGCAGTACTTC CASSLDPSGTGYEQYF
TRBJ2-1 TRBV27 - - TGTGCCAGCAGTTCGACTTACAATGAGCAGTTCTTC CASSSTYNEQFF
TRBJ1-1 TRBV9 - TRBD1 TGTGCCAGCAGCGTAGAAGGGACAGATGAAGCTTTCTTT CASSVEGTDEAFF
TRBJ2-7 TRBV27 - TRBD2 TGTGCCAGCAGTTTAAGTGCGGGAGGACCCTACGAGCAGTACTTC CASSLSAGGPYEQYF
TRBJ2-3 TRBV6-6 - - TGTGCCAGCAGCCCGCCGGGGGATACGCAGTATTTT CASSPPGDTQYF
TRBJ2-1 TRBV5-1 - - TGCGCCAGCAGCTTGTTGGACGGCTGGGATGAGCAGTTCTTC CASSLLDGWDEQFF
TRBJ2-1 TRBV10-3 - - TGTGCCATCAGTGAGCGGACTATTCGGGACAATGAGCAGTTCTTC CAISERTIRDNEQFF